This T cell receptor beta chain was captured by sequencing in a study of cytomegalovirus exposure and HLA in healthy donors. Study results and caveats: That first-cohort TCR clusters tended to co-occur in the roughly 130 validation repertoires was found in a later analysis. The study put 150 or so TCR beta chains on its list as cytomegalovirus-associated.

V lost 3 bases, J lost 7 bases, and 7 bases stayed unmatched. This CDR3 contains 15 residues. Germline V gene data show CDR1 as SGHRS and CDR2 as YFSETQ. Remarks on this clone: Its specificity is unknown.

The method was immunoSEQ multiplex PCR; TCRdb's version includes in-frame clones alone and lacks a portion of them. The table has 150,000 to 200,000 clones, more than 75% seen once. The rearrangement joins TRBV5-1 to TRBJ1-4; 9 bases are shared with TRBD1. The sequenced sample consisted of PBMCs. The receptor's source is a woman aged 18-35 years in good health and CMV-seronegative. In DNA, the CDR3 is TGCGCCAGCAGCTCCCTGGACAGGGGAGGTGAAAAACTGTTTTTT. It yields the protein CASSSLDRGGEKLFF.